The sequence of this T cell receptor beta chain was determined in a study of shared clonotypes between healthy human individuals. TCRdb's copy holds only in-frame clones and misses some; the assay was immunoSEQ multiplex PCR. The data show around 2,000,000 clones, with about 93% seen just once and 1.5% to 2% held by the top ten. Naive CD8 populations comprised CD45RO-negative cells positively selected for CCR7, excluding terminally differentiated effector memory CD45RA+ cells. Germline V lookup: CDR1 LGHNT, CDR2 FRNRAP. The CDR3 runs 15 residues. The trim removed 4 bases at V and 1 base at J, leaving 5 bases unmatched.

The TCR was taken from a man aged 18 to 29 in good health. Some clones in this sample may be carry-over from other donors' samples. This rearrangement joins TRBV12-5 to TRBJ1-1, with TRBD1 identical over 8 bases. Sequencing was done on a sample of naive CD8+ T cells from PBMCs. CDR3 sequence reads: CASGSAGTGNTEAFF. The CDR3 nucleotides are TGTGCTAGTGGTTCCGCCGGGACAGGGAACACTGAAGCTTTCTTT.